This is a list of T cell receptor beta chains from one sample in a study of beta chain features in type 1 diabetes. The assay was immunoSEQ multiplex PCR, and TCRdb's table has in-frame clones only and misses some. This sample has hundreds of thousands of clones, with about an eighth found just once. The sequenced sample was naive CD4+ T cells from blood. These receptors were obtained from a young man with type 1 diabetes. CDR3s include the opening cysteine and the closing phenylalanine or tryptophan. The D gene is left open where the match is weak. Clone size, where shown, is once, few, many, or a class for clones that have expanded.

clone_size	j_call	v_call	d_call	cdr3_aa	cdr3_nt
-	TRBJ2-7	TRBV7-8	TRBD1	CASSLLTGTGATWSYEQYF	TGTGCCAGCAGCCTCCTGACCGGGACAGGGGCTACCTGGTCCTACGAGCAGTACTTC
-	TRBJ1-2	TRBV19	-	CASRASGDYGYTF	TGTGCCAGTAGAGCGAGCGGGGACTATGGCTACACCTTC
once	TRBJ2-7	TRBV9	-	CASSVGWGHQYF	TGTGCCAGCAGCGTAGGGTGGGGGCACCAGTACTTC
few	TRBJ2-7	TRBV10-3	TRBD1	CAISRDSYEQYF	TGTGCCATCAGCCGGGACAGCTACGAGCAGTACTTC
few	TRBJ2-7	TRBV7-9	TRBD1	CASTPRQGAGEQYF	TGTGCCAGCACACCAAGACAGGGGGCCGGCGAGCAGTACTTC
-	TRBJ1-1	TRBV29-1	-	CSVEVRRKNTEAFF	TGCAGCGTTGAAGTTCGCCGGAAGAACACTGAAGCTTTCTTT
-	TRBJ2-3	TRBV15	-	CATSREAASSFSTDTQYF	TGTGCCACCAGCAGAGAGGCAGCGTCCTCGTTTAGCACAGATACGCAGTATTTT
-	TRBJ1-2	TRBV28	-	CASSPSWREGGYTF	TGTGCCAGCAGTCCCTCGTGGAGGGAGGGGGGCTACACCTTC
-	TRBJ1-5	TRBV18	-	CASSPQVSNQPQHF	TGTGCCAGCTCACCACAGGTTAGCAATCAGCCCCAGCATTTT
-	TRBJ2-3	TRBV6-1	TRBD2	CASSERRAGGTDTQYF	TGTGCCAGCAGTGAACGTCGAGCGGGGGGCACAGATACGCAGTATTTT
-	TRBJ2-1	TRBV7-8	-	CASSLAGSLNNEQFF	TGTGCCAGCAGCTTAGCAGGTAGCCTAAACAATGAGCAGTTCTTC
few	TRBJ1-2	TRBV6-1	-	CASMRPPYGYTF	TGTGCCAGCATGAGACCTCCCTATGGCTACACCTTC
few	TRBJ1-3	TRBV5-6	-	CASKTAGNTIYF	TGTGCCAGCAAGACGGCTGGAAACACCATATATTTT
-	TRBJ1-4	TRBV5-4	-	CASSTRQDSNEKLFF	TGTGCCAGCAGCACGCGACAGGATTCTAATGAAAAACTGTTTTTT
-	TRBJ2-7	TRBV28	TRBD2	CASQRGISYEQYF	TGTGCCAGCCAGCGGGGGATCTCCTACGAGCAGTACTTC
few	TRBJ2-5	TRBV2	TRBD1	CASSGDGQGGETQYF	TGTGCCAGCTCGGGTGACGGACAGGGGGGAGAGACCCAGTACTTC
-	TRBJ2-7	TRBV6-5	TRBD1	CASRPGQGANEQYF	TGTGCCAGCAGGCCGGGACAGGGGGCGAACGAGCAGTACTTC
-	TRBJ1-6	TRBV28	-	CASSLVSAGSPLHF	TGTGCCAGCAGTTTAGTTTCGGCAGGTTCACCCCTCCACTTT
-	TRBJ2-1	TRBV6-5	-	CASSRRNEQFF	TGTGCCAGCAGTAGGCGGAATGAGCAGTTCTTC
few	TRBJ2-7	TRBV29-1	TRBD2	CSVGPAGAMSWDSYEQYF	TGCAGCGTGGGCCCAGCGGGGGCCATGTCTTGGGACTCCTACGAGCAGTACTTC
few	TRBJ1-1	TRBV7-2	-	CASSLMGETNTEAFF	TGTGCCAGCAGCTTAATGGGTGAGACGAACACTGAAGCTTTCTTT
-	TRBJ2-1	TRBV5-1	-	CASSLQESNLNNEQFF	TGCGCCAGCAGCTTGCAGGAAAGTAATCTGAACAATGAGCAGTTCTTC
-	TRBJ2-3	TRBV6-1	TRBD2	CASSERKAGREGTDTQYF	TGTGCCAGCAGTGAACGTAAGGCAGGGAGGGAGGGCACAGATACGCAGTATTTT
-	TRBJ2-7	TRBV7-2	TRBD2	CASSLAGGSEQYF	TGTGCCAGCAGCTTAGCGGGAGGGTCCGAGCAGTACTTC
-	TRBJ2-3	TRBV30	TRBD2	CAWQSGTSGWRADTQYF	TGTGCCTGGCAGTCCGGGACTAGCGGTTGGAGGGCAGATACGCAGTATTTT
few	TRBJ2-3	TRBV6-4	-	CASSNSYYTDTQYF	TGTGCCAGCAGCAATAGTTATTACACAGATACGCAGTATTTT
few	TRBJ1-6	TRBV14	-	CASSQVQMSHSPLHF	TGTGCCAGCAGCCAGGTGCAGATGTCTCATTCACCCCTCCACTTT
once	TRBJ1-1	TRBV19	-	CASSIDLGRVGVVTEAFF	TGTGCCAGTAGTATAGATTTGGGAAGGGTCGGGGTCGTCACTGAAGCTTTCTTT